These 22 T cell receptor beta chains were sequenced from one sample in a study of cytomegalovirus exposure and HLA in healthy donors (dated by TCRdb to 2017 to 2019). Receptors were amplified or captured by the immunoSEQ multiplex PCR assay. The multiplex PCR relied on a mix of 60 forward primers for TCR Vbeta segments and 13 reverse primers for TCR Jbeta segments. Held by TCRdb, this immuneACCESS table contains in-frame sequences only and omits some clones. Under half of the omission traces to an unresolved V gene where checked; the cause of the rest is unknown. The sample contains 150,000 to 200,000 clones, roughly 79% of them found a single time. Jointly, the top ten make up 13% of the sample. Sequencing was carried out using PBMCs. The receptors were gathered from a woman aged 50 to 60 in good health and CMV-seronegative.

The genes are TRBV28 and TRBJ1-2, with TRBD1 matching over 10 bases. J was trimmed by 2 bases and V by 5 bases; bases with no gene match: 11. Per germline, CDR1 MDHEN and CDR2 SYDVKM. The CDR3 loop spans 17 amino acids. The DNA of the CDR3 is TGTGCCAGCAGTCCCGATACCGGGACAGGGGAGAACTATGGCTACACCTTC. Its translation is CASSPDTGTGENYGYTF.

This chain connects TRBV6-6 to TRBJ1-1; weak D call: TRBD1 (6 bases). V lost 3 bases and J lost 1, with 15 bases in between. The CDR3 covers 16 residues. Germline V gene lookup returns CDR1 MNHNY and CDR2 SVGAGI (reference sequence). In DNA, the CDR3 is TGTGCCAGCAGTTATCCCGGCGACAGGTCGAACACTGAAGCTTTCTTT. It encodes CASSYPGDRSNTEAFF.

The CDR3 DNA reads TGTGCCACCACGGGGGGACCCTACGAGCAGTACTTC. This gives the protein CATTGGPYEQYF. The chain couples TRBV28 to TRBJ2-5, with TRBD2 matching over 7 bases. The J call may be wrong; the DNA end is better matched by TRBJ2-7. Looked up from germline, CDR1 is MDHEN and CDR2 is SYDVKM. The CDR3 runs to 12 residues.

The V gene is TRBV7-2, the J gene TRBJ2-3; TRBD1 matches 7 bases. Germline CDR1 and CDR2: SGHTA and FQGNSA. The junction had 4 bases not matched to a gene; V was cut back by 7 bases and J by 0 bases. The CDR3 has 14 amino acids. This chain's CDR3 is CASNRDRSTDTQYF. CDR3 nucleotides: TGTGCCAGCAACCGGGACAGAAGCACAGATACGCAGTATTTT.

The CDR3, as DNA: TGTGCCAGCAGCTTTACAGGCCTTCATGGCTACACCTTC. It is translated as CASSFTGLHGYTF. The rearrangement uses TRBV5-6 and TRBJ1-2; maybe TRBD1 (5 bases). Germline CDR1 reads SGHDT; CDR2 reads YYEEEE. This CDR3 has 13 residues. Trimming removed 2 bases from V and 6 bases from J, with 11 bases in between.

V and J are TRBV10-1 and TRBJ1-1; no firm D call. V lost 0 bases to trimming and J lost 1 base, with 9 bases between them. Germline V gives CDR1 WNHNN, CDR2 SYGVQD (reference sequence). This CDR3 is 15 amino acids long. CDR3 sequence reads: CASSESYSSNTEAFF. The CDR3, as DNA: TGCGCCAGCAGTGAGTCGTACTCATCGAACACTGAAGCTTTCTTT.

The gene calls are TRBV4-1 and TRBJ1-1, with 9 bases aligning to TRBD1. V shed 5 bases and J 6 bases; nucleotides not matched to a gene: 10. Germline CDR1 reads MGHRA; CDR2 reads YSYEKL. The CDR3 totals 15 residues. Here the CDR3 DNA reads TGCGCCAGCAGCTATACAGGGGGCGTCCAGGCTGAAGCTTTCTTT. It is translated as CASSYTGGVQAEAFF.

The rearrangement links TRBV10-3 to TRBJ2-1; possibly TRBD2 for D (6 bases). Germline CDR1 reads ENHRY; CDR2 reads SYGVKD. V shed 3 bases and J shed 7 bases, with 16 bases lying between them. The CDR3 contains 15 residues. CDR3 loop: CAISDIGAGGNEQFF. The DNA for the CDR3 is TGTGCCATCAGTGATATCGGGGCTGGGGGGAATGAGCAGTTCTTC.

The genes are TRBV4-2 and TRBJ2-2, with a possible D match to TRBD1 (7 bases). In germline, CDR1 is LGHNA, CDR2 YNFKEQ. The CDR3 totals 18 residues. Trimming took 2 bases from V and 0 from J, leaving 16 bases between them. The CDR3 coding sequence is TGTGCCAGCAGCCAACCCCAGGGGGGACAATCGAACACCGGGGAGCTGTTTTTT. Translated, it gives CASSQPQGGQSNTGELFF.

The V call is TRBV7-9, the J call TRBJ2-1; D perhaps matches TRBD2 (5 bases). The CDR3 contains 15 residues. CDR1 and CDR2 from the germline V gene are SEHNR and FQNEAQ (reference sequence). Trimming removed 5 bases from V and 4 bases from J, with 15 bases in between. CDR3 residues: CASSKPSGKYNEQFF. The CDR3, as DNA: TGTGCCAGCAGCAAGCCATCCGGGAAATACAATGAGCAGTTCTTC.

This chain joins TRBV13 and TRBJ1-1; D unresolved. Germline V gene data show CDR1 as PRHDT and CDR2 as FYEKMQ (reference sequence). This CDR3 region has 14 residues. Trimming pared 0 bases from V and 2 bases from J, leaving 7 bases between. CDR3 in DNA: TGTGCCAGCAGCTTAGGCACACCTAACACTGAAGCTTTCTTT. It specifies CASSLGTPNTEAFF.

This chain connects TRBV18 to TRBJ2-1, with a tentative D call TRBD2 (6 bases). The CDR3 length is 15 residues. Deletions cut 3 bases from V and 9 bases from J, with 18 bases between. The germline V gene encodes CDR1 KGHSH and CDR2 LQKENI. The CDR3 DNA reads TGTGCCAGCTCACCCCGGGTAGCGGAGGGAAGTGAGCAGTTCTTC. Encoded protein: CASSPRVAEGSEQFF.

V is TRBV4-2 and J is TRBJ2-2; possibly TRBD2 for D (5 bases). Germline CDR1 is LGHNA and CDR2 is YNFKEQ. The length of the CDR3 is 13 residues. Trimming shortened V by 4 bases and J by 5 bases, and 8 bases separated the two germline ends. The CDR3 loop is CASSPGGTGELFF. As DNA, the CDR3 is TGTGCCAGCAGCCCTGGAGGAACCGGGGAGCTGTTTTTT.

This clone turned up a few times. V usage is TRBV11-2 and J usage is TRBJ2-7, with 9 positions matching TRBD1. The CDR3 spans 14 residues. With 3 bases clipped from V and 2 bases from J, the junction kept 2 bases outside the gene matches. Germline CDR1 and CDR2: SGHAT and FQNNGV. CDR3 in amino acids: CASSLGQGPYEQYF. The CDR3 DNA reads TGTGCCAGCAGCTTGGGACAGGGCCCCTACGAGCAGTACTTC. Full variable domain (rest looked up from reference TRBV11-2 and TRBJ2-7): EAGVAQSPRYKIIEKRQSVAFWCNPISGHATLYWYQQILGQGPKLLIQFQNNGVVDDSQLPKDRFSAERLKGVDSTLKIQPAKLEDSAVYLCASSLGQGPYEQYFGPGTRLTVT.

CDR3 in DNA: TGTGCCAGCAGTTACGGTAGCGGCAATGAGCAGTTCTTC. As protein: CASSYGSGNEQFF. The chain couples TRBV6-5 to TRBJ2-1; D might be TRBD2 (6 bases). V gave up 2 bases and J gave up 6 bases, with 8 bases separating them. This CDR3 is 13 amino acids long. The germline gives CDR1 MNHEY, CDR2 SVGAGI.

The genes are TRBV9 and TRBJ2-2, with TRBD2 matching 9 bases. This CDR3 region has 16 residues. J was trimmed by 5 bases and V by 1 base; bases with no gene match: 6. Germline V gene lookup returns CDR1 SGDLS and CDR2 YYNGEE. The CDR3 coding sequence is TGTGCCAGCAGCGTAAATGCGGGGGGGCATACCGGGGAGCTGTTTTTT. It is translated as CASSVNAGGHTGELFF.

The chain uses TRBV2 and TRBJ2-5, with a tentative D call TRBD2 (7 bases). V lost 6 bases and J lost 2, with 16 bases in between. Germline-derived CDR1 and CDR2 are SNHLY and FYNNEI. CDR3 length: 15 residues. The CDR3 sequence: CASRRTRGGQETQYF. The CDR3 coding sequence is TGTGCCAGCAGGAGGACTAGAGGGGGGCAAGAGACCCAGTACTTC. The full variable domain, completed using reference TRBV2 and TRBJ2-5, is EPEVTQTPSHQVTQMGQEVILRCVPISNHLYFYWYRQILGQKVEFLVSFYNNEISEKSEIFDDQFSVERPDGSNFTLKIRSTKLEDSAMYFCASRRTRGGQETQYFGPGTRLLVL.

V and J are TRBV7-2 and TRBJ1-3; 7 bases line up with TRBD1. The CDR3 loop spans 15 amino acids. Germline V gene sequence: CDR1 SGHTA, CDR2 FQGNSA. The V gene end was trimmed by 1 base and the J gene end by 3 bases; junction bases not matched to a gene: 3. The CDR3 sequence is CASSLDRGIGNTIYF. The CDR3 bases are TGTGCCAGCAGCTTAGACAGGGGAATTGGAAACACCATATATTTT.

The CDR3 sequence: CASSARQNTIYF. In DNA, the CDR3 is TGTGCCAGCAGCGCCCGACAGAACACCATATATTTT. This chain uses TRBV7-2 with TRBJ1-3, with D possibly matching TRBD1 (5 bases). CDR1 is SGHTA, CDR2 FQGNSA, per germline. The V and J ends lost 5 bases and 7 bases respectively, with 9 bases between them. This CDR3 has 12 amino acids.

This clone has more than one count but fewer than ten. This chain links TRBV7-2 with TRBJ1-1; 8 positions match TRBD1. Germline assignment: CDR1 SGHTA and CDR2 FQGNSA. CDR3 length: 13 residues. V was pared by 5 bases and J by 7 bases, with 6 bases of the junction left unmatched. CDR3 protein: CASSVGQAREAFF. The CDR3 bases are TGTGCCAGCAGCGTGGGACAGGCCCGTGAAGCTTTCTTT.

This clone was detected only once. The same CDR3 also results from other DNA sequences found in this sample. The genes are TRBV29-1 and TRBJ1-3; weak D call: TRBD1 (5 bases). V was shortened by 5 bases and J by 0 bases, with 14 bases between the two germline ends. CDR1 is SQVTM, CDR2 ANQGSEA, per germline. The CDR3 length is 15 residues. The CDR3 DNA follows: TGCAGCGTTCGAGTCAGGGCCTACTCTGGAAACACCATATATTTT. It is translated as CSVRVRAYSGNTIYF. The full variable domain, in which reference TRBV29-1 and TRBJ1-3 provide the parts outside the CDR3, is SAVISQKPSRDICQRGTSLTIQCQVDSQVTMMFWYRQQPGQSLTLIATANQGSEATYESGFVIDKFPISRPNLTFSTLTVSNMSPEDSSIYLCSVRVRAYSGNTIYFGEGSWLTVV.

The J gene is TRBJ2-2, the V gene TRBV18; 9 bases match TRBD1. This CDR3 spans 17 amino acids. From germline, CDR1 is KGHSH and CDR2 LQKENI. With 6 bases clipped from V and 0 bases from J, the junction kept 8 bases outside the gene matches. The CDR3, as DNA: TGTGCCAGCTCTCACCGGGGGACAGGGACGAACACCGGGGAGCTGTTTTTT. Amino acid sequence: CASSHRGTGTNTGELFF.